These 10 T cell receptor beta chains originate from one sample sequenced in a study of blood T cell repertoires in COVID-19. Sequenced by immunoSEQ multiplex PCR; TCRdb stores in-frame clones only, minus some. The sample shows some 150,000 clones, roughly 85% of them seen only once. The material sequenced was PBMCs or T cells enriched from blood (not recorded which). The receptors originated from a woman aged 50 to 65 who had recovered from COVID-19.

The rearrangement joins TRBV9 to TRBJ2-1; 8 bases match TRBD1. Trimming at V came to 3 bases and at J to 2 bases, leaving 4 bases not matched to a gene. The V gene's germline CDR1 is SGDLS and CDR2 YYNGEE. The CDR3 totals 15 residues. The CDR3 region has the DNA TGTGCCAGCAGCGCCGGACAGGGCCCCTACAATGAGCAGTTCTTC. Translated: CASSAGQGPYNEQFF.

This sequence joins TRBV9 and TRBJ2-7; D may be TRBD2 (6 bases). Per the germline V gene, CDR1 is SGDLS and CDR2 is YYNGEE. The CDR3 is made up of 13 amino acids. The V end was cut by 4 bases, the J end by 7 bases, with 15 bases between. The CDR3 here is CASSLELAGEQYV. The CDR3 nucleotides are TGTGCCAGCAGCTTAGAACTAGCCGGGGAGCAGTACGTC.

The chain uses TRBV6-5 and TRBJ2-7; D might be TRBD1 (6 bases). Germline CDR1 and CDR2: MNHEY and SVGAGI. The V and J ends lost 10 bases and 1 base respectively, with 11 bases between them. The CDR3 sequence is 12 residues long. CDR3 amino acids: CATYRESYEQYV. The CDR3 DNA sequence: TGTGCCACGTACAGGGAATCCTACGAGCAGTACGTC.

For the CDR3, the DNA is TGTGCCTGGCGCCCTGGACAAACTTACGAGCAGTACGTC. This codes for CAWRPGQTYEQYV. The chain employs TRBV30 and TRBJ2-7, with D perhaps TRBD1 (5 bases). This CDR3 spans 13 amino acids. The V gene lost 5 bases and the J gene lost 4 bases, with 15 bases spanning the gap. The germline V gene encodes CDR1 GTSNPN and CDR2 SVGIG (reference sequence).

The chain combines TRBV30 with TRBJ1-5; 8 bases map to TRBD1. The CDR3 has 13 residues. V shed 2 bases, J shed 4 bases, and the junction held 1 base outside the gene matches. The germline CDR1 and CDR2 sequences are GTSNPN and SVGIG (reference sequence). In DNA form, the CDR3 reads TGTGCCTGGAGTCAGGGGGCAAATCAGCCCCAGCATTTT. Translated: CAWSQGANQPQHF.

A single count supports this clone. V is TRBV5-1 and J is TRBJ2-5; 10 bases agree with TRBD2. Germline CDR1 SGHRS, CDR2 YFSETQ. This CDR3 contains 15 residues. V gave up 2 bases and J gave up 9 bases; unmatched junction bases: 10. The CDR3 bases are TGCGCCAGCAGCTTATCCCTAGCGGGGGCAGGGGCCCAGTACTTC. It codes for CASSLSLAGAGAQYF.

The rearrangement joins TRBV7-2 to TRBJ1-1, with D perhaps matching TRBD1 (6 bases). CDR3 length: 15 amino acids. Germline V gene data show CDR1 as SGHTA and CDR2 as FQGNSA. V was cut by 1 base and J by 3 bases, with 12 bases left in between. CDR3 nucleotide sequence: TGTGCCAGCAGCTTAGTGGACAGTTTAGACACTGAAGCTTTCTTT. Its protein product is CASSLVDSLDTEAFF.

CDR3 in amino acids: CASSSPGGPRGEKLFF. CDR3 nucleotide sequence: TGTGCCAGCAGCTCCCCGGGGGGGCCGCGGGGGGAAAAACTGTTTTTT. The chain combines TRBV5-4 with TRBJ1-4, with D perhaps TRBD1 (6 bases). This CDR3 comprises 16 residues. Germline V gives CDR1 SGHNT, CDR2 YYREEE (reference sequence). The V and J ends lost 3 bases and 8 bases respectively, with 20 bases between them. Based on the CDR3 plus reference TRBV5-4 and TRBJ1-4, the full variable domain is ETGVTQSPTHLIKTRGQQVTLRCSSQSGHNTVSWYQQALGQGPQFIFQYYREEENGRGNFPPRFSGLQFPNYSSELNVNALELDDSALYLCASSSPGGPRGEKLFFGSGTQLSVL.

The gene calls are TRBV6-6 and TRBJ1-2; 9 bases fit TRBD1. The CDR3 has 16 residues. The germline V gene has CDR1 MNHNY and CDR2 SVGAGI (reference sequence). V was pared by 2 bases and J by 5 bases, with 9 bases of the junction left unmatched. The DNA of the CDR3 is TGTGCCAGCAGTTACCAGCCGGGACAGGGAGGGTATGGCTACACCTTC. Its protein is CASSYQPGQGGYGYTF.

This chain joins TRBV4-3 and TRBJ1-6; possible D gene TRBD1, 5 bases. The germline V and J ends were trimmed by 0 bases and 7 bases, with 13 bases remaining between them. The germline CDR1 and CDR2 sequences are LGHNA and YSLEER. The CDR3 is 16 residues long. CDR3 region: CASSQDGGVPNSPLHF. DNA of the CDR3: TGCGCCAGCAGCCAAGATGGGGGGGTCCCGAATTCACCCCTCCACTTT.